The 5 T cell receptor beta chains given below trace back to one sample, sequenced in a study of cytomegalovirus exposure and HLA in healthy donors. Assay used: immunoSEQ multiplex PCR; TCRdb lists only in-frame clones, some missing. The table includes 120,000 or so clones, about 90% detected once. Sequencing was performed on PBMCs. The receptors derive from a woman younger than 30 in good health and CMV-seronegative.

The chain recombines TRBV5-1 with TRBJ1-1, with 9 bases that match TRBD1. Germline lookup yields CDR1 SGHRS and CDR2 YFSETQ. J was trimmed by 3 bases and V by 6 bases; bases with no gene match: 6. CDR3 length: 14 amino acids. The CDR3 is CASKTGTGYTEAFF. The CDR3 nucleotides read TGCGCCAGCAAGACTGGGACAGGGTACACTGAAGCTTTCTTT.

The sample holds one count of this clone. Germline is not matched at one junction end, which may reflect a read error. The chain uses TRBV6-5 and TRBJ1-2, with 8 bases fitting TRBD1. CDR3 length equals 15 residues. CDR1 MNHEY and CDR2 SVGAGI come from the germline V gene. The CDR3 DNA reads TGTGCCAGCAGTTACTCGATCCGTAGGACAGGGAGCCACTCCTTC. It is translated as CASSYSIRRTGSHSF.

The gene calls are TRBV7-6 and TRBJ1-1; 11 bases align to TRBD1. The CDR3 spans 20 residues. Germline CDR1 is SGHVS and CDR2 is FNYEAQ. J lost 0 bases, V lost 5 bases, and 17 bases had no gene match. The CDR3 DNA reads TGTGCCAGCAGCCGACGAAATAGGACAGGGGGCTTTGAGATGAACACTGAAGCTTTCTTT. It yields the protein CASSRRNRTGGFEMNTEAFF.

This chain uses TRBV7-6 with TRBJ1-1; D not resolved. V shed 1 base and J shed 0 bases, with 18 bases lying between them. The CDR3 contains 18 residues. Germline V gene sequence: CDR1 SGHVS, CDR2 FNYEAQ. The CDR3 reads CASSLGHSAQDLNTEAFF. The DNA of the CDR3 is TGTGCCAGCAGCTTAGGTCATAGCGCTCAAGACCTGAACACTGAAGCTTTCTTT. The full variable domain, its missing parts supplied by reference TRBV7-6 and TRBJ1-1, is GAGVSQSPRYKVTKRGQDVALRCDPISGHVSLYWYRQALGQGPEFLTYFNYEAQQDKSGLPNDRFSAERPEGSISTLTIQRTEQRDSAMYRCASSLGHSAQDLNTEAFFGQGTRLTVV.

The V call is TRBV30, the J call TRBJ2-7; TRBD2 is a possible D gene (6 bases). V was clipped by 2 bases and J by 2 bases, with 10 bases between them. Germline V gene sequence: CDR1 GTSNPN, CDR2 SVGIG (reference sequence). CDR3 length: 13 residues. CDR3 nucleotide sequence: TGTGCCTGGAGTTACGCGGGAACCTACGAGCAGTACTTC. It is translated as CAWSYAGTYEQYF.